The 20 T cell receptor beta chains reported below all come from one sample, sequenced in a study of graft-versus-host responses after intestinal transplantation (dated by TCRdb to about 2021). Their antigens remain unidentified. This sample's time point label indicates: cells obtained before transplantation from donor or recipient. Libraries came from the immunoSEQ multiplex PCR assay. TCRdb stores this immuneACCESS table with in-frame sequences only. Part of the clones is absent; in the studies checked, under half of the shortfall reflects unresolved V genes, and no reason is known for the rest. The sample contains approximately 90,000 clones, about four fifths of them found a single time. The top ten clonotypes cover roughly 0.83% of the sample. This specimen was unstimulated CD4+ T cells sorted from spleen or lymph node cells, taken before intestinal transplant. The receptor source for this set is a human donor who received an intestinal transplant.

This rearrangement joins TRBV19 to TRBJ2-7, with 9 bases matching TRBD2. The CDR3 totals 15 residues. The trim removed 3 bases at V and 4 bases at J, leaving 7 bases unmatched. Germline CDR1 is LNHDA and CDR2 is SQIVND (reference sequence). The chain's CDR3 is CASSIMAGGTYEQYF. The CDR3 nucleotides are TGTGCCAGTAGTATTATGGCGGGAGGGACGTACGAGCAGTACTTC.

This chain links TRBV4-1 with TRBJ1-1; tentative D call: TRBD1 (5 bases). The CDR3 is made up of 15 amino acids. Germline V gene data show CDR1 as MGHRA and CDR2 as YSYEKL. V lost 1 base, J lost 5 bases, and 14 bases lay in between. Written as DNA, the CDR3 is TGCGCCAGCAGCCAAGGGTACGACAGTCGGACTGAAGCTTTCTTT. It yields the protein CASSQGYDSRTEAFF.

The chain employs TRBV28 and TRBJ2-1; 8 positions match TRBD2. Germline CDR1 reads MDHEN; CDR2 reads SYDVKM. This CDR3 has 15 amino acids. Germline trimming cut 4 bases from V and 5 bases from J; bases unmatched to any gene: 7. CDR3 residues: CASSSPGGGNNEQFF. The CDR3 nucleotides read TGTGCCAGCAGTTCTCCGGGAGGGGGTAACAATGAGCAGTTCTTC.

The chain employs TRBV5-4 and TRBJ1-4, with unresolved D. CDR1 SGHNT and CDR2 YYREEE come from the germline V gene (reference sequence). This CDR3 has 14 residues. Between the trimmed V and J ends, which lost 1 base and 3 bases, there was a span of 7 bases. The CDR3 here is CASSLWSANEKLFF. Here the CDR3 DNA reads TGTGCCAGCAGCTTGTGGTCGGCTAATGAAAAACTGTTTTTT.

This chain connects TRBV18 to TRBJ1-3; no clear D gene. This CDR3 is built from 14 residues. Germline values: CDR1 KGHSH, CDR2 LQKENI. V was cut by 3 bases and J by 4 bases, with 10 bases left in between. CDR3 sequence: CASSPRAGGNTIYF. The CDR3 bases are TGTGCCAGCTCACCTCGTGCGGGGGGAAACACCATATATTTT.

The chain has TRBV28 and TRBJ2-7; 10 bases line up with TRBD2. The CDR3 is 15 amino acids. Unmatched junction bases numbered 11, after V lost 6 bases and J lost 6 bases. Per the germline V gene, CDR1 is MDHEN and CDR2 is SYDVKM. This CDR3 is CASSFRLAGVGEQYF. CDR3 nucleotide sequence: TGTGCCAGCAGCTTCCGGCTAGCGGGAGTAGGCGAGCAGTACTTC.

J is TRBJ2-7 and V is TRBV7-3, with TRBD1 as a possible D gene (5 bases). The V gene lost 5 bases and the J gene lost 3 bases, with 14 bases spanning the gap. Germline V CDR1 and CDR2: SGHTA, FQGTGA. The CDR3 totals 14 residues. CDR3 amino acids: CASSPTGLGYEQYF. CDR3 DNA: TGTGCCAGCAGCCCAACAGGCCTGGGCTACGAGCAGTACTTC.

This rearrangement joins TRBV19 to TRBJ1-3; 8 nucleotides line up with TRBD1. The V segment lost 1 base and the J segment 2 bases; nucleotides outside the gene matches: 10. Germline assignment: CDR1 LNHDA and CDR2 SQIVND (reference sequence). The CDR3 has 18 residues. This CDR3 is CASSIGRDRYSAGNTIYF. CDR3 bases: TGTGCCAGTAGTATAGGCCGGGACAGGTATTCTGCTGGAAACACCATATATTTT.

The chain has TRBV6-5 and TRBJ2-2; D is possibly TRBD2 (6 bases). Trimming removed 7 bases from V and 5 bases from J, with 14 bases in between. Per the germline V gene, CDR1 is MNHEY and CDR2 is SVGAGI. CDR3 size: 14 residues. The CDR3 nucleotides are TGTGCCAGCACCCCCCTGGGGGGTACCGGGGAGCTGTTTTTT. Translating gives CASTPLGGTGELFF.

The chain combines TRBV10-3 with TRBJ2-2, with 8 bases matching TRBD1. From germline, CDR1 is ENHRY and CDR2 SYGVKD. This CDR3 spans 16 amino acids. The trim removed 5 bases at V and 0 bases at J, leaving 5 bases unmatched. CDR3 DNA sequence: TGTGCCATCAGTCGCCGGGACAGGCCGAACACCGGGGAGCTGTTTTTT. Translating gives CAISRRDRPNTGELFF.

The CDR3 coding sequence is TGCGCCAGCAGCTTGGCCGTCGGACTAGCGGGCGGTACGCAGTATTTT. Encoded protein: CASSLAVGLAGGTQYF. The J gene is TRBJ2-3, the V gene TRBV5-1; 11 nucleotides line up with TRBD2. The CDR3 spans 16 residues. Trimming took 0 bases from V and 8 from J; bases not matched to a gene: 8. Germline V gene sequence: CDR1 SGHRS, CDR2 YFSETQ.

The sample holds a few counts of this clone. The V and J genes are TRBV30 and TRBJ2-2, with a weak D call TRBD2 (6 bases). V was pared by 8 bases and J by 1 base, with 14 bases between. This CDR3 spans 14 amino acids. Germline lookup yields CDR1 GTSNPN and CDR2 SVGIG (reference sequence). The DNA for the CDR3 is TGTGCCGCAGACGGAGGGATGAACACCGGGGAGCTGTTTTTT. It translates to CAADGGMNTGELFF. Looking up the rest from reference TRBV30 and TRBJ2-2 gives the full variable domain: SQTIHQWPATLVQPVGSPLSLECTVEGTSNPNLYWYRQAAGRGLQLLFYSVGIGQISSEVPQNLSASRPQDRQFILSSKKLLLSDSGFYLCAADGGMNTGELFFGEGSRLTVL.

The chain recombines TRBV18 with TRBJ2-3, with TRBD2 matching 8 bases. This CDR3 is 14 amino acids long. V shed 4 bases and J 6 bases; nucleotides not matched to a gene: 6. Germline CDR1 and CDR2: KGHSH and LQKENI. In DNA, the CDR3 is TGTGCCAGCTCACGGACCGGACTAGCTGATACGCAGTATTTT. This translates into CASSRTGLADTQYF.

The chain uses TRBV11-2 and TRBJ2-6, with 8 bases fitting TRBD1. CDR1 SGHAT and CDR2 FQNNGV come from the germline V gene. Losses at the gene ends were 5 bases for V and 1 base for J; bases not matched to a gene: 13. This CDR3 comprises 19 residues. DNA for the CDR3: TGTGCCAGCAGCCTAGGACCATGGACAGGGTTTTCTGGGGCCAACGTCCTGACTTTC. Protein product: CASSLGPWTGFSGANVLTF.

This chain links TRBV6-1 with TRBJ1-4; 7 nucleotides agree with TRBD1. This CDR3 is 12 amino acids long. Germline CDR1 MNHNS, CDR2 SASEGT. Trimming cost V 6 bases and J 14 bases; bases outside gene matches: 9. CDR3 region: CASSYDRVRLFF. The CDR3, as DNA: TGTGCCAGCAGCTATGACAGGGTTCGCCTGTTTTTT.

CDR3 coding DNA: TGTGCCAGCAGCTTGGCAGGGGGGCAACGAAAACTGTTTTTT. Residues: CASSLAGGQRKLFF. V is TRBV5-8 and J is TRBJ1-4; TRBD1 matches 7 bases. With V trimmed by 0 bases and J by 10 bases, 6 bases remained unmatched. Germline loops: CDR1 SGHTS, CDR2 YDEGEE. The CDR3 runs 14 residues.

Of note for this clone: This CDR3 is also generated by other DNA sequences in the sample. The chain is built from TRBV5-4 and TRBJ1-2; the D gene is possibly TRBD1 (5 bases). CDR3 length: 14 amino acids. With 0 bases removed from V and 3 bases from J, the gap between germline ends came to 9 bases. From germline, CDR1 is SGHNT and CDR2 YYREEE (reference sequence). CDR3: CASSLAGVDYGYTF. The CDR3 DNA follows: TGTGCCAGCAGCTTGGCGGGGGTTGACTATGGCTACACCTTC.

A note on this clone: A read error may produce the germline difference seen at one junction end. The chain couples TRBV5-1 to TRBJ2-1; 7 bases line up with TRBD1. Germline CDR1 reads SGHRS; CDR2 reads YFSETQ. The CDR3 length is 17 residues. The CDR3 region has the DNA TGCGCCAGCAGCTCAACGGGGACAGCACTCATCTACAATGAGCAGCTCTTC. Residues: CASSSTGTALIYNEQLF.

CDR3 sequence reads: CASSRAGGTEAFF. For the CDR3, the DNA is TGTGCCAGCTCACGAGCCGGGGGCACTGAAGCTTTCTTT. The chain couples TRBV18 to TRBJ1-1, with TRBD1 as a possible D gene (5 bases). CDR1 and CDR2 from the germline V gene are KGHSH and LQKENI. The V and J ends lost 4 bases and 4 bases respectively, with 10 bases between them. CDR3 length equals 13 residues. Full variable domain (remainder filled in from reference TRBV18 and TRBJ1-1): NAGVMQNPRHLVRRRGQEARLRCSPMKGHSHVYWYRQLPEEGLKFMVYLQKENIIDESGMPKERFSAEFPKEGPSILRIQQVVRGDSAAYFCASSRAGGTEAFFGQGTRLTVV.

The CDR3 coding sequence is TGTGCCAGCATTCCTCAGGGGGATAAAGAGAACACCGGGGAGCTGTTTTTT. This translates into CASIPQGDKENTGELFF. The chain links TRBV21-1 to TRBJ2-2; the table's D call of TRBD1 was not tested on the DNA. TRBV21-1 is an annotated pseudogene. This CDR3 has 17 residues.